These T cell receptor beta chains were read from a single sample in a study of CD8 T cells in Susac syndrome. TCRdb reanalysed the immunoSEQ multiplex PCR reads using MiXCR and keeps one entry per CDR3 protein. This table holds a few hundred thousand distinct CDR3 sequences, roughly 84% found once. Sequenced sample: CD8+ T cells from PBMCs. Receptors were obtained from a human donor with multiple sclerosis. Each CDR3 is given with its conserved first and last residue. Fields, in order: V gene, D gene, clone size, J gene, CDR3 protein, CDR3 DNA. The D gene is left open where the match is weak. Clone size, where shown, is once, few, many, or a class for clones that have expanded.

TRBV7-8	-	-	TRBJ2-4	CASSLGALAKNIQYF	TGTGCCAGCAGCTTAGGGGCCCTAGCCAAAAACATTCAGTACTTC
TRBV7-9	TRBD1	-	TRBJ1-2	CASSLGQGQGNYGYTF	TGTGCCAGCAGCTTAGGTCAGGGACAGGGGAACTATGGCTACACCTTC
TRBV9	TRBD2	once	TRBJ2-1	CASSVSGRWDGEQFF	TGTGCCAGCAGCGTGAGCGGGAGGTGGGACGGTGAGCAGTTCTTC
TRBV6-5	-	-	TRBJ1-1	CASTPIGGNTEAFF	TGTGCCAGCACTCCGATAGGGGGGAACACTGAAGCTTTCTTT
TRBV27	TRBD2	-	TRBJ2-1	CASSPGTSGIRVDEQFF	TGTGCCAGCAGTCCAGGGACTAGCGGGATTCGGGTGGATGAGCAGTTCTTC
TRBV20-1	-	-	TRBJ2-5	CSARDYWDRDVETQYF	TGCAGTGCTAGAGATTACTGGGACCGGGACGTAGAGACCCAGTACTTC
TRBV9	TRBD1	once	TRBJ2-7	CASSHSKTGTGSEQYF	TGTGCCAGCAGCCATTCTAAAACCGGGACAGGGTCCGAGCAGTACTTC
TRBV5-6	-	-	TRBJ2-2	CASSSFRGEDTGELFF	TGTGCCAGCAGCTCCTTCAGAGGGGAGGACACCGGGGAGCTGTTTTTT
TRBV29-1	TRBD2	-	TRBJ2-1	CSVGRSSGSLSEQFF	TGCAGCGTTGGACGGTCTAGCGGGAGTCTGAGTGAGCAGTTCTTC
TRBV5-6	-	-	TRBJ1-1	CASSPPGGDTEAFF	TGTGCCAGCAGCCCCCCGGGTGGGGACACTGAAGCTTTCTTT
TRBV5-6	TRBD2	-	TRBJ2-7	CASSPVTSGSYEQYF	TGTGCCAGCAGCCCAGTGACTAGCGGGAGCTACGAGCAGTACTTC
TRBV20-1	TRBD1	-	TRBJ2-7	CSARDRGESYEQYF	TGCAGTGCGAGAGACAGGGGGGAATCCTACGAGCAGTACTTC
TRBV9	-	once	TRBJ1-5	CASSRGGNQPQHF	TGTGCCAGCAGTAGGGGGGGCAATCAGCCCCAGCATTTT
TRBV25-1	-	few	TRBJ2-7	CASSGGGTTSSYEQYF	TGTGCCAGCAGTGGTGGCGGGACGACCAGCTCCTACGAGCAGTACTTC
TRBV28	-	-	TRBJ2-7	CASSSPRALKGYEQYF	TGTGCCAGCAGTTCTCCGCGTGCGCTGAAGGGGTACGAGCAGTACTTC
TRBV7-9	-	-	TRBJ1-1	CASSSKSGDTEAFF	TGTGCCAGCAGCTCGAAATCAGGGGACACTGAAGCTTTCTTT
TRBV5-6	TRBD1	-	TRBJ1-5	CASSYGTGVQPQHF	TGTGCCAGCAGCTACGGGACAGGGGTTCAGCCCCAGCATTTT
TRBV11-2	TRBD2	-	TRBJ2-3	CASSLLAGDSVWGRTDTQYF	TGTGCCAGCAGCTTACTAGCGGGAGACTCTGTGTGGGGCCGCACAGATACGCAGTATTTT
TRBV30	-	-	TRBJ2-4	CAWRGDTKNIQYF	TGTGCCTGGAGGGGGGATACCAAAAACATTCAGTACTTC
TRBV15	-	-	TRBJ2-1	CATGTPSYNEQFF	TGTGCCACCGGAACCCCCTCCTACAATGAGCAGTTCTTC
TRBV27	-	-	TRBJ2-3	CASGERAVADTQYF	TGTGCCAGCGGAGAGCGGGCCGTAGCAGATACGCAGTATTTT
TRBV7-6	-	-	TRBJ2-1	CASSLGSGWEQFF	TGTGCCAGCAGCTTAGGAAGTGGGTGGGAGCAGTTCTTC
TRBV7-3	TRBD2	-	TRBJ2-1	CASSLPGLASVNYNEQFF	TGTGCCAGCAGCTTACCCGGACTAGCGTCCGTGAATTACAATGAGCAGTTCTTC
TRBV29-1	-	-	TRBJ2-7	CSGGDSTYEQYF	TGCAGCGGGGGGGACTCAACCTACGAGCAGTACTTC
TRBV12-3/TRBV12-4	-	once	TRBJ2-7	CASSPDGPPHEQYF	TGTGCCAGCAGTCCGGACGGACCACCCCACGAGCAGTACTTC
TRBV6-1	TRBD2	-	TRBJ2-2	CASSGLSGKSGELFF	TGTGCCAGCAGTGGTCTTAGCGGGAAGTCCGGGGAGCTGTTTTTT
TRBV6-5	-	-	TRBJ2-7	CASSYSMLPLYEQYF	TGTGCCAGCAGTTACTCGATGCTACCACTATACGAGCAGTACTTC
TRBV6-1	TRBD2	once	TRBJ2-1	CASSDAREGRNEQFF	TGTGCCAGCAGCGATGCGCGGGAGGGCCGCAATGAGCAGTTCTTC
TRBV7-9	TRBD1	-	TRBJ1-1	CASSGTGEFTEAFF	TGTGCCAGCAGCGGGACAGGTGAATTCACTGAAGCTTTCTTT
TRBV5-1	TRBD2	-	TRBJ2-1	CASRLREERGEQFF	TGCGCCAGCAGGTTGCGGGAGGAGAGAGGTGAGCAGTTCTTC
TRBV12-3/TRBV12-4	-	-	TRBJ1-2	CASSLVSGVYGYTF	TGTGCCAGCAGTTTAGTTTCAGGGGTCTATGGCTACACCTTC
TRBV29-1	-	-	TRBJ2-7	CSGTLKGGPREQYF	TGCAGCGGGACCCTTAAGGGCGGCCCTCGCGAGCAGTACTTC
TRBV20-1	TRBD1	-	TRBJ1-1	CRRQGAEGMNTEAFF	TGCAGGAGACAGGGGGCGGAAGGGATGAACACTGAAGCTTTCTTT
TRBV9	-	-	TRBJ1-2	CASSSLSAGGGYTF	TGTGCCAGCAGCTCACTCTCCGCGGGGGGTGGCTACACCTTC
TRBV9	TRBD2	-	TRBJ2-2	CASRREGEGNTGELFF	TGTGCCAGCCGCCGGGAGGGAGAGGGAAACACCGGGGAGCTGTTTTTT
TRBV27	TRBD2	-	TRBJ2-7	CASSLLAGSPYEQYF	TGTGCCAGCAGTTTACTAGCGGGATCCCCCTACGAGCAGTACTTC
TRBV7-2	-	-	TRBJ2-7	CASSLGRAGVREQYF	TGTGCCAGCAGCTTAGGGAGGGCGGGTGTACGCGAGCAGTACTTC
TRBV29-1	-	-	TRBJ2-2	CSVDSVSEQGTGELFF	TGCAGCGTTGATAGTGTGTCGGAGCAGGGCACCGGGGAGCTGTTTTTT
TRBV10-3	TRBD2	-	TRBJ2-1	CAIRTSGTYNEQFF	TGTGCCATCCGGACTAGCGGGACTTACAATGAGCAGTTCTTC
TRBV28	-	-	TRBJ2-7	CATRRAGHEQYF	TGTGCCACGCGGCGGGCTGGCCACGAGCAGTACTTC
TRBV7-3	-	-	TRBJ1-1	CASSLTAGATTEAFF	TGTGCCAGCAGCTTAACGGCGGGGGCTACCACTGAAGCTTTCTTT
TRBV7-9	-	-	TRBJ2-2	CASSFDGDTGELFF	TGTGCCAGCAGCTTTGATGGGGACACCGGGGAGCTGTTTTTT
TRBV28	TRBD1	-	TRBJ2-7	CASSPRTGPPYEQYF	TGTGCCAGCAGCCCCCGGACAGGGCCCCCCTACGAGCAGTACTTC
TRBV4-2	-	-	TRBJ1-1	CASSSDSLEAFF	TGTGCCAGCAGCTCTGACAGCTTGGAAGCTTTCTTT
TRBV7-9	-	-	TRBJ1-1	CASSLASGEAFF	TGTGCCAGCAGCTTAGCGTCAGGGGAAGCTTTCTTT
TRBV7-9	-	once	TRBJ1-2	CASSFEDRNYGYTF	TGTGCCAGCAGCTTTGAGGACAGAAACTATGGCTACACCTTC
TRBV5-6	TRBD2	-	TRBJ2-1	CASSWELAGLYNEQFF	TGTGCCAGCAGCTGGGAACTAGCGGGACTTTACAATGAGCAGTTCTTC
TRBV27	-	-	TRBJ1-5	CASWTGNNQPQHF	TGTGCCAGCTGGACGGGTAACAATCAGCCCCAGCATTTT
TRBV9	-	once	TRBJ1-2	CASSVAGGSRYGYTF	TGTGCCAGCAGCGTAGCTGGGGGCTCCCGGTATGGCTACACCTTC
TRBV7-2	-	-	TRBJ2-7	CASSLEGLGGASLYEQYF	TGTGCCAGCAGCTTAGAAGGGCTAGGGGGGGCGTCCCTCTACGAGCAGTACTTC
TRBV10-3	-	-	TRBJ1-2	CAISGSGGPRGYTF	TGTGCCATCAGCGGTTCCGGAGGGCCGCGTGGCTACACCTTC
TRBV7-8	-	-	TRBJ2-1	CASTTFHSRRPNEQFF	TGTGCCAGCACCACCTTTCATAGTCGACGTCCGAATGAGCAGTTCTTC
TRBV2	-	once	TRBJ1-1	CASSDLRRVGNTEAFF	TGTGCCAGCAGTGATCTTCGTCGGGTTGGGAACACTGAAGCTTTCTTT
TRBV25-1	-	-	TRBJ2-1	CASSEYRQGMNEQFF	TGTGCCAGCAGTGAATACCGGCAGGGGATGAATGAGCAGTTCTTC
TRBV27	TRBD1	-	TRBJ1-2	CASRPGGNYGYTF	TGTGCCAGCAGACCAGGGGGCAACTATGGCTACACCTTC
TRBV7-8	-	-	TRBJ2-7	CASSTVTGPYSSYEQYF	TGTGCCAGCAGCACAGTGACAGGACCTTACTCTTCCTACGAGCAGTACTTC
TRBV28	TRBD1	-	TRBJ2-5	CASSPQQGNQETQYF	TGTGCCAGCAGCCCCCAACAGGGGAACCAAGAGACCCAGTACTTC
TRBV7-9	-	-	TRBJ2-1	CASSLWVGRFEDEQFF	TGTGCCAGCAGCTTATGGGTCGGAAGGTTCGAGGATGAGCAGTTCTTC
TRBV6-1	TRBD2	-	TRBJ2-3	CASSEENRGLAGHGRVDTQYF	TGTGCCAGCAGTGAAGAGAATCGCGGACTAGCGGGCCACGGACGAGTAGATACGCAGTATTTT
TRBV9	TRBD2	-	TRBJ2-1	CATGGTSEADEQFF	TGTGCCACAGGAGGAACTAGCGAGGCAGATGAGCAGTTCTTC